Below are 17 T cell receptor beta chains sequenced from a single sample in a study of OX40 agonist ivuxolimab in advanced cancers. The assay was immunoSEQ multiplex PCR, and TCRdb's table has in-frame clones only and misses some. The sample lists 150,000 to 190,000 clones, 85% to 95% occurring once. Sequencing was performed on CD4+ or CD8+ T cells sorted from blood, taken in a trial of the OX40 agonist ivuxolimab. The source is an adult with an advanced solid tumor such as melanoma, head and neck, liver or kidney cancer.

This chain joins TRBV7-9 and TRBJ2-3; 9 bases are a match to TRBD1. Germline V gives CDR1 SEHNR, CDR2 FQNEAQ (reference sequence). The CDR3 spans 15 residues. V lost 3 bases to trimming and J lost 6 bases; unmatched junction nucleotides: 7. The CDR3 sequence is CASSFWGQGSDTQYF. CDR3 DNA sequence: TGTGCCAGCAGCTTTTGGGGACAGGGTTCTGATACGCAGTATTTT.

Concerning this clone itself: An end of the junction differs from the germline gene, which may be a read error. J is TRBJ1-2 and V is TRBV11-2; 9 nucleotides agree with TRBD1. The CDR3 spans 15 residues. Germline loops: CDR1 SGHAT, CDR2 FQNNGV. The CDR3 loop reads CASSLGPGQGGGYTF. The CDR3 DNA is TGTGCCAGCAGTTTAGGCCCGGGACAGGGCGGCGGCTACACCTTC.

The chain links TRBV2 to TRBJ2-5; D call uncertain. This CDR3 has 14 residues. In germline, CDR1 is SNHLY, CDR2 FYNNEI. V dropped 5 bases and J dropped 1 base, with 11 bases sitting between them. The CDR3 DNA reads TGTGCCAGCAGTTCCCGCGGATTCCAAGAGACCCAGTACTTC. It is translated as CASSSRGFQETQYF.

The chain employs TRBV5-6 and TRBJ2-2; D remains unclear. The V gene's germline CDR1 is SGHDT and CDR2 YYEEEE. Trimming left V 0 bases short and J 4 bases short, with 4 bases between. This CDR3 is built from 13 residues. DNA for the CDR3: TGTGCCAGCAGCTTGGCAGGCACCGGGGAGCTGTTTTTT. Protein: CASSLAGTGELFF.

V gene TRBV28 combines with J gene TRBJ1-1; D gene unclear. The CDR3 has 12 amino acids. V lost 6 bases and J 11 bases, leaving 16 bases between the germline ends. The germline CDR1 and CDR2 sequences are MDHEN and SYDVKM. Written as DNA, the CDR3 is TGTGCCAGCAGCTTTGGAAGAGTTCAGGCTTTCTTT. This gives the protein CASSFGRVQAFF.

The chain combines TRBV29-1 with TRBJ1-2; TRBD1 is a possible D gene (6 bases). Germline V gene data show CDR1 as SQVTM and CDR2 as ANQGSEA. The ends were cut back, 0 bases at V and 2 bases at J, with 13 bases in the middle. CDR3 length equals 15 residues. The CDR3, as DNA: TGCAGCGTTGAAGATAGGGGGATCCAAAACTATGGCTACACCTTC. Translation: CSVEDRGIQNYGYTF.

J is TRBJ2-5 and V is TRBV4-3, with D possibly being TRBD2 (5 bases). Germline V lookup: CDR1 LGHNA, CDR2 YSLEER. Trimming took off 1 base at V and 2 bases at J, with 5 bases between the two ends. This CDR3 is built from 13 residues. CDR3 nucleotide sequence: TGCGCCAGCAGCCAAGGAGGGCAAGAGACCCAGTACTTC. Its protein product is CASSQGGQETQYF.

The CDR3 sequence: CASNSMGHRTDTQYF. The DNA for the CDR3 is TGTGCCAGCAACAGTATGGGACACCGCACAGATACGCAGTATTTT. The V and J genes are TRBV9 and TRBJ2-3; tentatively, D is TRBD1 (6 bases). This CDR3 region has 15 residues. The V and J ends lost 6 bases and 1 base respectively, with 15 bases between them. The germline V gene has CDR1 SGDLS and CDR2 YYNGEE.

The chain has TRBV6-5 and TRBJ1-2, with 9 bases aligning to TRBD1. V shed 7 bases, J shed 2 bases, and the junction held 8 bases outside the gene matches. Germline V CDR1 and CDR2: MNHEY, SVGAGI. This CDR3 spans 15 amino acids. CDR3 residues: CASTKGTGFNYGYTF. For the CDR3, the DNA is TGTGCCAGCACCAAGGGGACAGGGTTCAACTATGGCTACACCTTC.

The CDR3, as DNA: TGTGCCAGCAGCCCTTGGGAGGGAGGTTACGAGCAGTACTTC. Its protein product is CASSPWEGGYEQYF. The J gene is TRBJ2-7, the V gene TRBV6-6, with 7 nucleotides matching TRBD2. The germline CDR1 and CDR2 sequences are MNHNY and SVGAGI (reference sequence). This CDR3 has 14 amino acids. Trimming cost V 6 bases and J 4 bases; bases outside gene matches: 9.

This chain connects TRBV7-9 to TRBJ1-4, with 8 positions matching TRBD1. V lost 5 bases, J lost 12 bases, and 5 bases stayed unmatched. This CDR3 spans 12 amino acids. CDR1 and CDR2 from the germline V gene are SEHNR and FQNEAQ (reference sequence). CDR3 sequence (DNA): TGTGCCAGCAGCGCCAGGGGGCGGGAACTGTTTTTT. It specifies CASSARGRELFF.

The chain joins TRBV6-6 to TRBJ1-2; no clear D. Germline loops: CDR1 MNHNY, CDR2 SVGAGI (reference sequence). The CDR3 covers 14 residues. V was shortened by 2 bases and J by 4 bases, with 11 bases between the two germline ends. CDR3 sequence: CASSYMTSLYGYTF. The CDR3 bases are TGTGCCAGCAGTTACATGACATCTCTCTATGGCTACACCTTC.

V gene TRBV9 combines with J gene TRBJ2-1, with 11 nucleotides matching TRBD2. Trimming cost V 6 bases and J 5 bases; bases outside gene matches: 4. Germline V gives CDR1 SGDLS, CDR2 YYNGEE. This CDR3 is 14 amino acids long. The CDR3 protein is CASTKTSGDNEQFF. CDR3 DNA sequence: TGTGCCAGCACTAAGACTAGCGGGGACAATGAGCAGTTCTTC.

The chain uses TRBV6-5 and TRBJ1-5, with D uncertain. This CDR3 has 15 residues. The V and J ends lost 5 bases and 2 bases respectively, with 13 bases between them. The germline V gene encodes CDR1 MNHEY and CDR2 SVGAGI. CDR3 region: CASSPIGVGNQPQHF. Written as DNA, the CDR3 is TGTGCCAGCAGTCCGATCGGGGTTGGCAATCAGCCCCAGCATTTT.

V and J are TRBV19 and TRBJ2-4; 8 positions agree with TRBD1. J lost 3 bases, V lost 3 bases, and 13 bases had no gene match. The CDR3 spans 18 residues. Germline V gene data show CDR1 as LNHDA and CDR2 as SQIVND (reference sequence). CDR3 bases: TGTGCCAGTAGTATGGGGTGGGGGCAGGGGACAGGCAAAAACATTCAGTACTTC. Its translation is CASSMGWGQGTGKNIQYF.

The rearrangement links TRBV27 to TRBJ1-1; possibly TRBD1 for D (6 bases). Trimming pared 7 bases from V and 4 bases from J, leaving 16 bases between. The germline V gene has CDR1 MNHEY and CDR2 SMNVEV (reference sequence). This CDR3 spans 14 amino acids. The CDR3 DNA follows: TGTGCCAGCATACCGTGGGGGGCAAGCACTGAAGCTTTCTTT. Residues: CASIPWGASTEAFF.

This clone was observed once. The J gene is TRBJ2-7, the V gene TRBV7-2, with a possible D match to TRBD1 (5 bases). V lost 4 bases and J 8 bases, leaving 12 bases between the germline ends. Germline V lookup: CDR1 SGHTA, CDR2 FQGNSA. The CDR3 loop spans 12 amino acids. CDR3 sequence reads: CASSSSGSQQYF. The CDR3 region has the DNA TGTGCCAGCAGCTCTTCAGGGTCCCAGCAGTACTTC.